The 3 T cell receptor beta chains below all came from one sample that was sequenced in a study of blood T cell repertoires in COVID-19. TCRdb's copy holds only in-frame clones and misses some; the assay was immunoSEQ multiplex PCR. Of a few hundred thousand clones listed, about 87% are singletons. The sample consisted of PBMCs or T cells enriched from blood (not recorded which). Receptors originate from a woman between 45 and 60 years old who had recovered from COVID-19.

J is TRBJ2-2 and V is TRBV2; D unresolved. V lost 8 bases to trimming and J lost 0 bases, with 10 bases between them. Germline V gene lookup returns CDR1 SNHLY and CDR2 FYNNEI. This CDR3 is 14 amino acids long. CDR3 sequence reads: CASRVAPNTGELFF. CDR3 nucleotide sequence: TGTGCCAGCCGGGTGGCCCCGAACACCGGGGAGCTGTTTTTT.

The J gene is TRBJ2-7, the V gene TRBV7-2; TRBD1 might be the D (7 bases). CDR3 length: 14 residues. Germline loops: CDR1 SGHTA, CDR2 FQGNSA. V lost 5 bases and J 5 bases, leaving 16 bases between the germline ends. CDR3: CASSPGGPLHEQYF. In DNA form, the CDR3 reads TGTGCCAGCAGCCCAGGGGGGCCTCTCCACGAGCAGTACTTC. The variable domain in full, completed from reference TRBV7-2 and TRBJ2-7, reads GAGVSQSPSNKVTEKGKDVELRCDPISGHTALYWYRQSLGQGLEFLIYFQGNSAPDKSGLPSDRFSAERTGGSVSTLTIQRTQQEDSAVYLCASSPGGPLHEQYFGPGTRLTVT.

This chain joins TRBV19 and TRBJ2-5, with 10 bases identical to TRBD1. From germline, CDR1 is LNHDA and CDR2 SQIVND (reference sequence). This CDR3 region has 14 residues. V was clipped by 4 bases and J by 5 bases; unmatched bases: 4. In nucleotides, the CDR3 is TGTGCCAGTAGTACGACAGGGGGCTCGGAGACCCAGTACTTC. Its protein product is CASSTTGGSETQYF. Based on the CDR3 plus reference TRBV19 and TRBJ2-5, the full variable domain is DGGITQSPKYLFRKEGQNVTLSCEQNLNHDAMYWYRQDPGQGLRLIYYSQIVNDFQKGDIAEGYSVSREKKESFPLTVTSAQKNPTAFYLCASSTTGGSETQYFGPGTRLLVL.